A selection of T cell receptor beta chains follows, all from one sample in a study of shared clonotypes between healthy human individuals. Only in-frame clones appear in the TCRdb table, and some are missing; sequencing was by immunoSEQ multiplex PCR. This sample has around 500,000 clones; roughly 80% occur once, and the top ten carry approximately 12%. Sample: PBMCs. The origin of the receptors is a woman aged 35 to 49 in good health. Some clones in this sample may be carry-over from other donors' samples. CDR3s include the opening cysteine and the closing phenylalanine or tryptophan. The D gene is left open where the match is weak. A row's size may be missing; if present it is once, few, many or a size class.

d_gene	abundance	j_gene	v_gene	CDR3nt	CDR3aa
-	-	TRBJ1-2	TRBV19	TGTGCCAGTAGTATTGCCCCCGGAGGCTACACCTTC	CASSIAPGGYTF
-	-	TRBJ1-4	TRBV11-2	TGTGCCAGCAGCTTAAACCCACGGGATGAAAAACTGTTTTTT	CASSLNPRDEKLFF
-	-	TRBJ2-1	TRBV10-3	TGTGCCATCGGGGGTCTCGGGTTAGGCAACAATGAGCAGTTCTTC	CAIGGLGLGNNEQFF
TRBD1	-	TRBJ1-3	TRBV5-4	TGTGCCAGCAGCTTGGACAGGGGTCGCGGAAACACCATATATTTT	CASSLDRGRGNTIYF
TRBD2	-	TRBJ2-2	TRBV27	TGTGCCAGCAGTCCGATAGGGACTAGCGGGAGGAACACCGGGGAGCTGTTTTTT	CASSPIGTSGRNTGELFF
TRBD2	-	TRBJ2-2	TRBV5-1	TGCGCCAGCAGCCCGGGACTAAACACCGGGGAGCTGTTTTTT	CASSPGLNTGELFF
-	-	TRBJ1-1	TRBV29-1	TGCAGCGTTGAAGATCCCCGGGGCCGATTTGGTGAAGCTTTCTTT	CSVEDPRGRFGEAFF
-	-	TRBJ1-2	TRBV4-1	TGCGCCAGCAGCCAAGATGGAGGGACCAACTATGGCTACACCTTC	CASSQDGGTNYGYTF
-	-	TRBJ2-7	TRBV10-1	TGCGCCAGCAGTGAGTCCACGGAGGAGCAGTACTTC	CASSESTEEQYF
-	-	TRBJ2-5	TRBV11-3	TGTGCCAGCAGTATTGGGGGCCTGGAGACCCAGTACTTC	CASSIGGLETQYF
TRBD1	-	TRBJ2-7	TRBV5-4	TGTGCCAGCAGTTTGGACAGGGGGGACGAGCAGTACTTC	CASSLDRGDEQYF
TRBD2	once	TRBJ2-1	TRBV6-6	TGTGCCAGCAGTTTCCTCCAGCGGGAAGCTAAGTTCTTC	CASSFLQREAKFF
-	-	TRBJ1-4	TRBV11-2	TGTGCCAGCAGCTTCTTCAGGACAACTAATGAAAAACTGTTTTTT	CASSFFRTTNEKLFF
TRBD2	medium-sized	TRBJ2-7	TRBV5-1	TGCGCCAGCAGCTTTCGAGCGGGAGGGTACGAGCAGTACTTC	CASSFRAGGYEQYF
-	-	TRBJ2-1	TRBV28	TGTGCCAGCAGTCCCTTTGGCGGTAGCTCCTACAATGAGCAGTTCTTC	CASSPFGGSSYNEQFF
-	-	TRBJ2-3	TRBV29-1	TGCAGCGTTGTGGGACGTGCCACAGATACGCAGTATTTT	CSVVGRATDTQYF
TRBD1	once	TRBJ1-1	TRBV18	TGTGCCAGCGAACGGACAGGGGGGGACACTGAAGCTTTCTTT	CASERTGGDTEAFF
TRBD1	-	TRBJ1-5	TRBV7-2	TGTGCCAGCAGCTTAGTTGGACAGGGGGCTAGCAATCAGCCCCAGCATTTT	CASSLVGQGASNQPQHF
-	-	TRBJ2-7	TRBV6-1	TGTGCCAGCAGTGAAGGCGACGCCTCCTACGAGCAGTACTTC	CASSEGDASYEQYF
TRBD2	-	TRBJ2-7	TRBV2	TGTGCCAGCAGTGGGAGGGGACTAGCGGGGCAGCCTGCCTACGAGCAGTACTTC	CASSGRGLAGQPAYEQYF
-	-	TRBJ2-3	TRBV10-1	TGCGCCAGCAGTGAGGGCAGCACAGATACGCAGTATTTT	CASSEGSTDTQYF
-	-	TRBJ1-5	TRBV28	TGTGCCAGCAGTTTACTGGGCCAGCCCCAGCATTTT	CASSLLGQPQHF
-	-	TRBJ1-2	TRBV6-1	TGTGCCAGCACCCCGGTGGAAGCGGGTGGCTACACCTTC	CASTPVEAGGYTF
-	-	TRBJ1-3	TRBV18	TGTGCCAGCTCACCCCCACCGGGTTTGGTGTTCTCTGGAAACACCATATATTTT	CASSPPPGLVFSGNTIYF
TRBD1	many	TRBJ1-1	TRBV28	TGTGCCAGCCCACCCAGGGACAGGGGTCTTAACACTGAAGCTTTCTTT	CASPPRDRGLNTEAFF
TRBD1	-	TRBJ1-5	TRBV30	TGTGCCTTCTCCGGGACAGGCATCCCCCCGCCCCAGCATTTT	CAFSGTGIPPPQHF
-	-	TRBJ2-3	TRBV11-2	TGTGCCAGCAGCGAGTACCGTGGGGGAAATACGCAGTATTTT	CASSEYRGGNTQYF
TRBD2	-	TRBJ2-1	TRBV9	TGTGCCAGCAGCATAAATAGCGGGAGCTCCTACAATGAGCAGTTCTTC	CASSINSGSSYNEQFF
-	-	TRBJ1-2	TRBV27	TGTGCCAGCAGATCGAGGGGTTATAACTATGGCTACACCTTC	CASRSRGYNYGYTF
-	-	TRBJ2-7	TRBV5-4	TGTGCCAGCAGCTTAGCGAGCTCCTACGAGCAGTACTTC	CASSLASSYEQYF
-	-	TRBJ1-1	TRBV7-2	TGTGCCAGCAGCACTCGGACAGCAATGAACACTGAAGCTTTCTTT	CASSTRTAMNTEAFF
TRBD1	-	TRBJ2-7	TRBV5-1	TGCGCCAGCAGCAAGACGACAGGGGGCTCCTACGAGCAGTACTTC	CASSKTTGGSYEQYF
TRBD1	-	TRBJ2-3	TRBV4-1	TGCGCCAGCAGCCGGGGACAGACCACAGATACGCAGTATTTT	CASSRGQTTDTQYF
TRBD1	few	TRBJ2-2	TRBV7-3	TGTGCCAGCAGCTGGTTCGGACAGGGGGCGAGCGGGGAGCTGTTTTTT	CASSWFGQGASGELFF
-	-	TRBJ2-5	TRBV5-4	TGTGCCAGCAGCTTGCAGCGGACCGCACAAGAGACCCAGTACTTC	CASSLQRTAQETQYF
-	few	TRBJ1-2	TRBV21-1	TGTGCCAGCACCCCAAGATTAGGACAGGGCTATGGCTACACCTTC	CASTPRLGQGYGYTF
-	-	TRBJ2-1	TRBV11-2	TGTGCCAGCAGCTTAGACACCAACAATGAGCAGTTCTTC	CASSLDTNNEQFF
-	-	TRBJ1-5	TRBV4-3	TGCGCCAGCAGCCAAGAATGGGGGGTAGAGCCCCAGCATTTT	CASSQEWGVEPQHF
-	-	TRBJ2-1	TRBV30	TGTGCCTGGATTGGGGGGCACTCCTACAATGAGCAGTTCTTC	CAWIGGHSYNEQFF
TRBD2	-	TRBJ2-1	TRBV9	TGTGCCAGCAGCCCAGGGACTAGCGGGAAAGGGGGGGAGCAGTTCTTC	CASSPGTSGKGGEQFF
-	-	TRBJ2-5	TRBV11-1	TGTGCCAGCAGCCCCCGCGGGACTCTGGAAGAGACCCAGTACTTC	CASSPRGTLEETQYF
-	-	TRBJ1-1	TRBV29-1	TGCAGCGTTGAAGGGGGCGAGGAAATCGAAGCTTTCTTT	CSVEGGEEIEAFF
-	-	TRBJ2-7	TRBV2	TGTGCCAGCACAGGGCTAAGCTCCTACGAGCAGTACTTC	CASTGLSSYEQYF
-	once	TRBJ2-5	TRBV6-1	TGTGCCAGCAGCGTAACTGGGGAGACCCAGTACTTC	CASSVTGETQYF
-	few	TRBJ2-3	TRBV7-6	TGTGCCAGCAGCTATTCTGGGGCAGATACGCAGTATTTT	CASSYSGADTQYF
TRBD2	-	TRBJ2-7	TRBV10-2	TGCGCCATCGGGGAGGGGTACGAGCAGTACTTC	CAIGEGYEQYF
-	-	TRBJ1-4	TRBV21-1	TGTGCCAGCAGCGCTTCCCCCGGGACAGACTTTAATGAAAAACTGTTTTTT	CASSASPGTDFNEKLFF